This T cell receptor beta chain was sequenced in a study of early T cells in non-severe SARS-CoV-2 infection. About the study: Sequencing of unsorted whole blood was done on bulk RNA, leaving chains unpaired.

A note on this clonotype: Its antigen is as yet unknown.

From germline, CDR1 is MNHNS and CDR2 SASEGT. The V end was cut by 7 bases, the J end by 2 bases, with 12 bases between. CDR3 length: 14 residues. Study-level results: Matching with VDJdb favored anti-spike CD8 responses (missing private and CD4 specificities).

Unique molecular identifiers were attached to individual cDNA molecules. TCRdb reprocessed the 5' RACE reads with MiXCR, giving one entry per CDR3 protein. The table shows some 58,000 distinct CDR3 sequences, with roughly 12% occurring only once. The chain joins TRBV6-1 to TRBJ1-5, with unresolved D. The source is an adult who was a healthcare worker with PCR-confirmed SARS-CoV-2 infection or an uninfected control (not recorded which). The sample in question was whole blood, obtained at baseline. The CDR3 spells CASILGLGNQPQHF. As DNA, the CDR3 is TGTGCCAGCATTCTAGGCTTGGGCAATCAGCCCCAGCATTTT.